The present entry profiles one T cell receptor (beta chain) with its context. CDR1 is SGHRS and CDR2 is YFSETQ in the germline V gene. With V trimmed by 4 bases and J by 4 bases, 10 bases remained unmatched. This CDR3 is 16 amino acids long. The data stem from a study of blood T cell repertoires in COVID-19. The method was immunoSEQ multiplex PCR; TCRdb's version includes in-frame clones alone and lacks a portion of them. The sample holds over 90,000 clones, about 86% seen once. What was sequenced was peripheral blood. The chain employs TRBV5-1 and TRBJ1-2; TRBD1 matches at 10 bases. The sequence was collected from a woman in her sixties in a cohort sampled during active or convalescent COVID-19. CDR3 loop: CASSPTTWTGGYGYTF. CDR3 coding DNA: TGCGCCAGCAGCCCCACTACCTGGACAGGGGGCTATGGCTACACCTTC.